This passage covers 25 T cell receptor beta chains from one sample sequenced in a study of neurological immune-mediated disorders. Time point here: longitudinal time-point 1 (baseline). One entry per CDR3 protein results from TCRdb running MiXCR on the 5' RACE reads. This sample has approximately 37,000 distinct CDR3 sequences, with about 3.2% found just once. The sample was PBMCs. Receptors were obtained from a woman aged 60 to 75 with multiple sclerosis.

This clonotype was recorded many times. V gene TRBV20-1 combines with J gene TRBJ1-5; 7 nucleotides agree with TRBD1. This CDR3 region has 13 residues. CDR1 DFQATT and CDR2 SNEGSKA come from the germline V gene (reference sequence). V was pared by 7 bases and J by 5 bases, with 8 bases of the junction left unmatched. This CDR3 reads CSVTGRGYQPQHF. CDR3 DNA: TGCAGTGTTACGGGCAGGGGGTATCAGCCCCAGCATTTT.

At least ten counts were recorded for this clonotype. CDR3 amino acids: CASSWQGTGDSEAFF. CDR3 in DNA: TGTGCCAGCAGCTGGCAGGGGACAGGTGACTCTGAAGCTTTCTTT. This chain uses TRBV11-2 with TRBJ1-1, with 8 bases identical to TRBD1. Germline loops: CDR1 SGHAT, CDR2 FQNNGV. CDR3 length: 15 amino acids. The V and J ends lost 4 bases and 6 bases, in that order; junction bases with no gene match: 10.

This clonotype showed up many times. The chain combines TRBV5-1 with TRBJ1-1; D perhaps matches TRBD1 (5 bases). The V end lost 6 bases, the J end lost 4 bases, and 16 bases lay between the germline ends. The CDR3 contains 14 residues. Germline V gene lookup returns CDR1 SGHRS and CDR2 YFSETQ. The CDR3: CASTPIVGGTEAFF. The CDR3 coding sequence is TGCGCCAGCACCCCTATTGTTGGGGGCACTGAAGCTTTCTTT.

This clonotype was recorded many times. The chain employs TRBV29-1 and TRBJ2-2, with a possible D match to TRBD1 (6 bases). The CDR3 totals 11 residues. V gave up 7 bases and J gave up 7 bases, with 10 bases separating them. The germline V gene encodes CDR1 SQVTM and CDR2 ANQGSEA. The CDR3 here is CSAAGVGELFF. The CDR3 DNA follows: TGCAGCGCTGCAGGGGTCGGGGAGCTGTTTTTT.

This clonotype appeared many times. The V and J genes are TRBV28 and TRBJ2-1, with 10 bases lining up with TRBD2. This CDR3 contains 15 residues. Germline V CDR1 and CDR2: MDHEN, SYDVKM. Losses at the gene ends were 3 bases for V and 6 bases for J; bases not matched to a gene: 5. CDR3 protein: CASSFNLAGANEQFF. CDR3 bases: TGTGCCAGCAGTTTTAACCTAGCGGGGGCCAATGAGCAGTTCTTC.

This clonotype was detected ten times or more. The J gene is TRBJ2-1, the V gene TRBV5-1, with 10 bases matching TRBD1. Looked up from germline, CDR1 is SGHRS and CDR2 is YFSETQ. J gave up 2 bases and V 0 bases, and 8 bases lay outside the gene matches. The CDR3 extends over 18 amino acids. CDR3 sequence reads: CASSLAEVGQGPYNEQFF. CDR3 DNA: TGCGCCAGCAGCTTGGCGGAGGTGGGACAGGGGCCCTACAATGAGCAGTTCTTC.

This clonotype was picked up many times. The genes are TRBV20-1 and TRBJ2-7; possibly TRBD2 for D (5 bases). CDR1 is DFQATT and CDR2 is SNEGSKA in the germline V gene (reference sequence). CDR3 length: 12 amino acids. Trimming shortened V by 4 bases and J by 3 bases, and 10 bases separated the two germline ends. CDR3 DNA: TGCAGTGCTACAGATCGGGGCTACGAGCAGTACTTC. Amino acid sequence: CSATDRGYEQYF.

The rearrangement uses TRBV4-1 and TRBJ2-1; a weak D match, TRBD2 (6 bases). V was pared by 2 bases and J by 4 bases, with 21 bases between. Germline V CDR1 and CDR2: MGHRA, YSYEKL. The CDR3 sequence is 18 residues long. CDR3 sequence (DNA): TGCGCCAGCAGCCAAACTTTGGCCCCCGGGACTTTGTACAATGAGCAGTTCTTC. Protein sequence: CASSQTLAPGTLYNEQFF.

The table lists this clonotype with many counts. This chain links TRBV12-3 or TRBV12-4 with TRBJ1-2; D not certain. The V end was cut by 8 bases, the J end by 4 bases, with 17 bases between. There are 14 residues in the CDR3. This chain's CDR3 is CASWGPVFPYGYTF. In DNA, the CDR3 is TGTGCCAGCTGGGGTCCGGTATTCCCCTATGGCTACACCTTC.

This clonotype was observed at least ten times. The rearrangement joins TRBV12-3 or TRBV12-4 to TRBJ2-1, with D perhaps being TRBD1 or TRBD2 (5 bases each). Trimming took 5 bases from V and 10 from J, leaving 18 bases between them. The CDR3 contains 14 residues. CDR3 DNA sequence: TGTGCCAGCAGTCCACGGACATCGGGAAGGGAGCAGTTCTTC. Amino acids: CASSPRTSGREQFF.

This clonotype was picked up many times. V is TRBV12-3 or TRBV12-4 and J is TRBJ1-4; 8 bases line up with TRBD1. V shed 2 bases and J 7 bases; nucleotides not matched to a gene: 3. The CDR3 loop spans 14 amino acids. CDR3 loop: CASSLSTGGEKLFF. The CDR3 DNA reads TGTGCCAGCAGTTTAAGCACAGGGGGTGAAAAACTGTTTTTT.

This clonotype was recorded many times. The chain couples TRBV7-2 to TRBJ2-2; D is ambiguous. The germline CDR1 and CDR2 sequences are SGHTA and FQGNSA. Between the trimmed V and J ends, which lost 3 bases and 7 bases, there was a span of 3 bases. The CDR3 consists of 11 residues. The CDR3 DNA follows: TGTGCCAGCAGCTTTTTCGGGGAGCTGTTTTTT. This gives the protein CASSFFGELFF.

This clonotype was found many times. This CDR3 is missing its conserved last phenylalanine or tryptophan, likely due to a read error. The DNA is omitted, as the CDR3 cannot be located on it reliably, and the CDR3 follows TCRdb's listing. The chain carries TRBV20-1 and TRBJ2-1; the DNA was not compared with TRBD1, the D call given in the table. With termini counted, the CDR3 has 11 amino acids. The germline V gene encodes CDR1 DFQATT and CDR2 SNEGSKA (reference sequence). The CDR3 is CSARELRAPSR.

This clonotype has at least ten counts. This chain connects TRBV20-1 to TRBJ1-2; 7 bases line up with TRBD1. The CDR3 has 12 amino acids. The germline gives CDR1 DFQATT, CDR2 SNEGSKA (reference sequence). V lost 7 bases and J lost 7; bases outside the gene matches: 9. DNA for the CDR3: TGCAGTGGTTATACAGGGGCGGGTGGCTACACCTTC. This sequence encodes CSGYTGAGGYTF.

This clonotype was counted ten times or more. The chain couples TRBV5-1 to TRBJ2-1, with 7 bases fitting TRBD1. Germline loops: CDR1 SGHRS, CDR2 YFSETQ. With 3 bases clipped from V and 7 bases from J, the junction kept 4 bases outside the gene matches. The CDR3 has 13 amino acids. CDR3 nucleotides: TGCGCCAGCAGCTGGGCACAGGGGAATGAGCAGTTCTTC. It encodes CASSWAQGNEQFF. The full variable domain, in which reference TRBV5-1 and TRBJ2-1 provide the parts outside the CDR3, is KAGVTQTPRYLIKTRGQQVTLSCSPISGHRSVSWYQQTPGQGLQFLFEYFSETQRNKGNFPGRFSGRQFSNSRSEMNVSTLELGDSALYLCASSWAQGNEQFFGPGTRLTVL.

This clonotype appeared many times. CDR3 residues: CSAIQGSDQPQHF. The CDR3 DNA follows: TGCAGTGCTATACAGGGGTCAGACCAGCCCCAGCATTTT. V is TRBV20-1 and J is TRBJ1-5, with 7 bases that match TRBD1. V gave up 4 bases and J gave up 7 bases; unmatched junction bases: 7. The germline V gene encodes CDR1 DFQATT and CDR2 SNEGSKA (reference sequence). The CDR3 is made up of 13 amino acids.

This clonotype was recorded at least ten times. This chain connects TRBV5-1 to TRBJ1-2; 10 bases fit TRBD1. Germline V CDR1 and CDR2: SGHRS, YFSETQ. The CDR3 is 14 amino acids. V gave up 4 bases and J gave up 6 bases; unmatched junction bases: 6. CDR3: CASSTLGTGDGYTF. Here the CDR3 DNA reads TGCGCCAGCAGCACGCTCGGGACAGGGGATGGCTACACCTTC. Using reference TRBV5-1 and TRBJ1-2 for the parts outside the CDR3, the full variable domain is KAGVTQTPRYLIKTRGQQVTLSCSPISGHRSVSWYQQTPGQGLQFLFEYFSETQRNKGNFPGRFSGRQFSNSRSEMNVSTLELGDSALYLCASSTLGTGDGYTFGSGTRLTVV.

This clonotype was observed at least ten times. The CDR3 protein is CSVRDGQETQYF. In nucleotides, the CDR3 is TGCAGCGTTCGGGACGGACAAGAGACCCAGTACTTC. The chain recombines TRBV29-1 with TRBJ2-5; D may correspond to TRBD1 or TRBD2 (5 bases each). Germline V lookup: CDR1 SQVTM, CDR2 ANQGSEA. Trimming stripped 5 bases from V and 2 bases from J, with 9 bases between. This CDR3 is 12 amino acids long.

This clonotype was counted at least ten times. This chain connects TRBV9 to TRBJ2-3; 7 bases agree with TRBD1. Germline values: CDR1 SGDLS, CDR2 YYNGEE. The J segment lost 1 base and the V segment lost 0 bases, leaving 11 bases of the junction unmatched. The CDR3 is 18 amino acids. CDR3 amino acids: CASSVGVDRDRRTDTQYF. Written as DNA, the CDR3 is TGTGCCAGCAGCGTAGGGGTTGACCGGGACAGACGCACAGATACGCAGTATTTT.

In this sample, this clonotype turned up many times. The rearrangement links TRBV7-8 to TRBJ2-3; 8 nucleotides line up with TRBD2. CDR1 is SGHVS and CDR2 is FQNEAQ in the germline V gene. V gave up 1 base and J gave up 0 bases; unmatched junction bases: 12. The CDR3 consists of 19 residues. Here the CDR3 DNA reads TGTGCCAGCAGCTTAGTAGCCCTAGCGGGCAGGGTTAGCACAGATACGCAGTATTTT. Translating it yields CASSLVALAGRVSTDTQYF.

Many counts were recorded for this clonotype. The chain is built from TRBV5-1 and TRBJ2-1, with D perhaps TRBD1 or TRBD2 (5 bases each). V was pared by 3 bases and J by 10 bases, with 14 bases between. CDR3 length equals 13 residues. Germline loops: CDR1 SGHRS, CDR2 YFSETQ. In DNA form, the CDR3 reads TGCGCCAGCAGCTCCACTAGAAGGGGCGAGCAGTTCTTC. This gives the protein CASSSTRRGEQFF.

This clonotype was seen ten or more times. This sequence joins TRBV5-1 and TRBJ2-3; 7 positions match TRBD1. The V gene's germline CDR1 is SGHRS and CDR2 YFSETQ. This CDR3 region has 15 residues. Trimming took 1 base from V and 4 from J; bases not matched to a gene: 6. CDR3 sequence reads: CASSLTGQIPDTQYF. CDR3 nucleotides: TGCGCCAGCAGCTTGACGGGACAGATCCCAGATACGCAGTATTTT.

This clonotype was detected ten times or more. V is TRBV7-9 and J is TRBJ2-3; D not resolved. CDR1 and CDR2 (germline): SEHNR, FQNEAQ (reference sequence). V lost 7 bases, J lost 1 base, and 9 bases lay in between. This CDR3 region has 13 residues. The chain's CDR3 is CASTPAGTDTQYF. The CDR3 bases are TGTGCCAGCACCCCGGCCGGCACAGATACGCAGTATTTT.

This clonotype was counted many times. The genes are TRBV6-5 and TRBJ1-2; D is uncertain. V shed 7 bases and J shed 0 bases, with 6 bases lying between them. The CDR3 runs to 12 residues. CDR1 MNHEY and CDR2 SVGAGI come from the germline V gene. CDR3 sequence: CASNDPNYGYTF. CDR3 DNA: TGTGCCAGCAACGACCCTAACTATGGCTACACCTTC.

This clonotype was seen repeatedly, ten times or more. The chain has TRBV15 and TRBJ2-7, with D maybe TRBD2 (7 bases). Germline V CDR1 and CDR2: LNHNV, YYDKDF (reference sequence). The CDR3 runs 16 residues. Trimming cost V 1 base and J 0 bases, with 13 bases left between them. Here the CDR3 DNA reads TGTGCCACCAGCAGAGGAAGGGCGGGGGCCTCCTACGAGCAGTACTTC. It is translated as CATSRGRAGASYEQYF.